This T cell receptor (beta chain) was observed in a study of cytomegalovirus exposure and HLA in healthy donors. This clone turned up a few times. PCR was performed using 60 Vbeta and 13 Jbeta primers. The data were produced by immunoSEQ multiplex PCR, yet TCRdb's version contains in-frame clones alone and is incomplete. This sample has around 190,000 clones, with around 79% found just once. Sequenced input: PBMCs. The receptor's source is a woman aged 30 to 39 in good health and CMV-seropositive.

As DNA, the CDR3 is TGTGCCAGCAGCTTGGGAGGGACAGTCCAAGAGACCCAGTACTTC. The encoded protein is CASSLGGTVQETQYF. The chain couples TRBV5-5 to TRBJ2-5, with 7 bases lining up with TRBD1. After removal of 0 bases from V and 1 base from J, the junction contained 3 bases not matched to a gene. The CDR3 consists of 15 residues. CDR1 SGHKS and CDR2 YYEKEE come from the germline V gene (reference sequence). Looking up the rest from reference TRBV5-5 and TRBJ2-5 gives the full variable domain: DAGVTQSPTHLIKTRGQQVTLRCSPISGHKSVSWYQQVLGQGPQFIFQYYEKEERGRGNFPDRFSARQFPNYSSELNVNALLLGDSALYLCASSLGGTVQETQYFGPGTRLLVL.